The clone carrying this T cell receptor beta chain was observed many times. Trimming shortened V by 4 bases and J by 2 bases, and 9 bases separated the two germline ends. The CDR3 runs to 12 residues. In germline, CDR1 is SQVTM, CDR2 ANQGSEA. Bulk TCR libraries were made with methods that had been previously described and with listed TCR primers. TCRdb re-called the PCR reads with MiXCR, one entry per CDR3 protein. The sample yields approximately 100,000 distinct CDR3 sequences, 36% seen once. This sample was included in a study of molecular identifiers for immune sequencing clone quantification. The rearrangement uses TRBV29-1 and TRBJ2-7; no definite D call. Sequenced: naive CD8+ T cells from blood, with Jurkat cell RNA spiked in. The sample's subset: FACS-sorted CD8+CD4-CCR7+CD45RA+ naive T cells. The sequence was collected from a human donor in good health. Some libraries in this study had Jurkat cell RNA spiked in. The DNA for the CDR3 is TGCAGCGTTGTGGCCCGCCCCTACGAGCAGTACTTC. It translates to CSVVARPYEQYF.